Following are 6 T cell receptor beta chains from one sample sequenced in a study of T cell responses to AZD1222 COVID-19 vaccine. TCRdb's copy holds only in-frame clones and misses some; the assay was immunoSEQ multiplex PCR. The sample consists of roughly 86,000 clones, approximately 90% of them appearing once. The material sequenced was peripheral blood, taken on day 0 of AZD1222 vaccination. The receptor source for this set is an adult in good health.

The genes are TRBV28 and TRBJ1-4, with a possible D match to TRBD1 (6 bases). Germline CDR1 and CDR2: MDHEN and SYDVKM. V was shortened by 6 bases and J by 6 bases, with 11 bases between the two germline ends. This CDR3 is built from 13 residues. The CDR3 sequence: CASRQEGDEKLFF. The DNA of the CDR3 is TGTGCCAGCAGGCAGGAGGGGGATGAAAAACTGTTTTTT.

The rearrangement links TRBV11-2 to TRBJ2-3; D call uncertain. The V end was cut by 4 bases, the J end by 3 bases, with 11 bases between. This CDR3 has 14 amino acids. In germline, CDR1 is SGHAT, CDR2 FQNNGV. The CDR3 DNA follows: TGTGCCAGCAGCTCGATCCTAGGAACAGATACGCAGTATTTT. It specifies CASSSILGTDTQYF.

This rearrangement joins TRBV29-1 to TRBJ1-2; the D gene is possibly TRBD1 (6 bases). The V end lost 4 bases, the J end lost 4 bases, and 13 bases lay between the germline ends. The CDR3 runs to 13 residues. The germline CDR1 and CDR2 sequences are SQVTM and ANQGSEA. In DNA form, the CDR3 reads TGCAGCGTTGTGGGCGGGACACCCTATGGCTACACCTTC. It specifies CSVVGGTPYGYTF.

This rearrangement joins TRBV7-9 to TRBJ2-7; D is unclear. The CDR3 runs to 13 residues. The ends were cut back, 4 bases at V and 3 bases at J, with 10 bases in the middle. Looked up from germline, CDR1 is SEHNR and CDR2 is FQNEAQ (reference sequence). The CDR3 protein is CASSWKDRYEQYF. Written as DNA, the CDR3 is TGTGCCAGCAGCTGGAAAGATCGCTACGAGCAGTACTTC.

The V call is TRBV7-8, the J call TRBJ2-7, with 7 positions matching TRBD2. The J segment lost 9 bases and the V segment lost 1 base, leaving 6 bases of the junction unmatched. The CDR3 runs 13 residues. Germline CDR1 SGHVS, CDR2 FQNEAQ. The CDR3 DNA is TGTGCCAGCAGCTTAGAGACTAGCTTTGCGCAGTACTTC. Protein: CASSLETSFAQYF.

The CDR3 DNA reads as TGTGCCAGCAGCATTTCCCCTTCTGGGGCCAACGTCCTGACTTTC. Translation gives CASSISPSGANVLTF. V usage is TRBV7-2 and J usage is TRBJ2-6; D is unresolved. Deletions cut 5 bases from V and 1 base from J, with 9 bases between. CDR1 and CDR2 (germline): SGHTA, FQGNSA. The CDR3 loop spans 15 amino acids.